This T cell receptor beta chain was retrieved from a study of blood T cell repertoires in COVID-19. Libraries were prepared by immunoSEQ multiplex PCR; TCRdb keeps only in-frame clonotypes and omits some of them. Of about 280,000 clones detected, about 90% appear once; the ten largest clones hold over 2%. CDR3 length: 13 residues. The V end was cut by 7 bases, the J end by 4 bases, with 13 bases between. Germline V lookup: CDR1 SGHTA, CDR2 FQGNSA. The clonotype comes from a woman younger than 45 who had recovered from COVID-19. The chain joins TRBV7-2 to TRBJ1-1, with D unclear. What was sequenced was peripheral blood. This CDR3 reads CASTFWQATEAFF. The CDR3 DNA follows: TGTGCCAGCACCTTCTGGCAGGCCACTGAAGCTTTCTTT.